The clone carrying this T cell receptor beta chain turned up a few times. Its antigen is unidentified. CDR1 is MNHEY and CDR2 is SMNVEV in the germline V gene (reference sequence). The junction had 4 bases not matched to a gene; V was cut back by 1 base and J by 0 bases. The CDR3 loop spans 16 amino acids. Whole-study findings and limits: Tumor Tregs overlapped most with tumor, then blood, naive CD4+ cells. In terms of TCR gene usage, tumor memory CD4+ T cells clustered together with blood and lymph node memory CD4+ cells, as well as with lymph node naive CD4+ cells.

Naive CD4+ cells had CD25+ Tregs removed. Constant-region reverse primers amplified full-length variable regions, followed by semi-nested Nested Universal Primer A PCR. TCRdb re-derived calls from the 5' RACE reads in MiXCR, one entry per CDR3 protein. This repertoire shows about 34,000 distinct CDR3 sequences, roughly 25% found once; its top ten account for roughly 3.7%. The receptor was isolated from a female donor with breast cancer. The material sequenced was naive CD4+ T cells sorted from a lymph node. The subset denotes: naive CD4+ T cells, CD4+CD45RA+CD25-. This chain joins TRBV27 and TRBJ2-3, with 7 bases matching TRBD1. CDR3 region: CASSLYGTDSTDTQYF. CDR3 DNA sequence: TGTGCCAGCAGTTTATACGGGACAGATAGCACAGATACGCAGTATTTT.